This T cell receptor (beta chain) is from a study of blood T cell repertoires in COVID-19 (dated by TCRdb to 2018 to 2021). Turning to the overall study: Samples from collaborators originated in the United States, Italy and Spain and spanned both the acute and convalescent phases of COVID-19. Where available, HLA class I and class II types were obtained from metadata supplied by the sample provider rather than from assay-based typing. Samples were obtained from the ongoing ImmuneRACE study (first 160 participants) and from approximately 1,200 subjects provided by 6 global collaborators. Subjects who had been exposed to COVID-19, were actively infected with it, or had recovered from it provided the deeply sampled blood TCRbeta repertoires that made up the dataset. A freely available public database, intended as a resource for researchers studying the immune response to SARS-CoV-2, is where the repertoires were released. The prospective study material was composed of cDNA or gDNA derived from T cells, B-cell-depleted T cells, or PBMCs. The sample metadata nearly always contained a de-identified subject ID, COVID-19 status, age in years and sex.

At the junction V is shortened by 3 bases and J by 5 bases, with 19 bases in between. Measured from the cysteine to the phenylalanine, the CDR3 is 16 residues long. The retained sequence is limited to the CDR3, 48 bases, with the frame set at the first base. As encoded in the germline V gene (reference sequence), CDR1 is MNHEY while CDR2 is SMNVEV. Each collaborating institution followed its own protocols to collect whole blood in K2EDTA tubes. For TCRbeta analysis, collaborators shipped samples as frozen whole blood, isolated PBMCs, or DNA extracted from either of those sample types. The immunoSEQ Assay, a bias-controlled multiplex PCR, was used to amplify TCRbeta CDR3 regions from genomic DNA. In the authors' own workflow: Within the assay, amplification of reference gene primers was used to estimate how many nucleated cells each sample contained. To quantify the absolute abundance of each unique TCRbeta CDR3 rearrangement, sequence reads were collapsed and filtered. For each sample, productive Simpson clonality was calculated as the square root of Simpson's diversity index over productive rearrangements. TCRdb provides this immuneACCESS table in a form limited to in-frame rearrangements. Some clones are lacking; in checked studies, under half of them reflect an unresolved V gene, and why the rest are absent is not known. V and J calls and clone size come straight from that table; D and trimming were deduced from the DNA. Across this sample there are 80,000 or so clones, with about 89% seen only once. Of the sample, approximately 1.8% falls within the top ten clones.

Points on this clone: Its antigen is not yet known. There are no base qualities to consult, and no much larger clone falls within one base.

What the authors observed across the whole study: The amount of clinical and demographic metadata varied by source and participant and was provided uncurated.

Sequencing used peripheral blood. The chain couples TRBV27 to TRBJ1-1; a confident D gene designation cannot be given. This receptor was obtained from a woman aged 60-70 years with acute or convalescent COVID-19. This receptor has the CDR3 CASSFIGMGEGTEAFF. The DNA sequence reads TGTGCCAGCAGTTTTATTGGGATGGGAGAGGGAACTGAAGCTTTCTTT.